These 12 T cell receptor beta chains originate from one sample sequenced in a study of blood T cell repertoires in COVID-19. Data came from immunoSEQ multiplex PCR; TCRdb stores just in-frame clones and leaves some out. The profile covers under 350,000 clones, with about nine tenths appearing a single time and approximately 6.8% taken by the ten largest. Material for sequencing was peripheral blood. All receptors come from a woman in her thirties with COVID-19, enrolled during active disease.

V usage is TRBV29-1 and J usage is TRBJ2-3, with D unclear. This CDR3 has 11 residues. Germline V gives CDR1 SQVTM, CDR2 ANQGSEA. Trimming cost V 2 bases and J 7 bases, with 7 bases left between them. The CDR3 reads CSVESQNTQYF. CDR3 DNA: TGCAGCGTTGAATCCCAGAATACGCAGTATTTT.

The rearrangement joins TRBV6-1 to TRBJ2-5; D gene unclear. CDR3 length equals 15 residues. Germline V gives CDR1 MNHNS, CDR2 SASEGT. V was cut by 2 bases and J by 0 bases, with 10 bases left in between. DNA of the CDR3: TGTGCCAGCAGTGAATCCCCCGCGGACCAAGAGACCCAGTACTTC. This codes for CASSESPADQETQYF.

This sequence joins TRBV6-5 and TRBJ1-3; no definite D call. Germline V gene data show CDR1 as MNHEY and CDR2 as SVGAGI. V lost 6 bases and J lost 2, with 14 bases in between. The CDR3 runs to 15 residues. CDR3 DNA sequence: TGTGCCAGCAGACTAATACAAGGAGCTGGAAACACCATATATTTT. Amino acids: CASRLIQGAGNTIYF.

V usage is TRBV19 and J usage is TRBJ2-7, with a weak D call TRBD2 (6 bases). CDR1 is LNHDA, CDR2 SQIVND, per germline (reference sequence). CDR3 length: 13 amino acids. V was cut by 8 bases and J by 2 bases, with 13 bases left in between. CDR3 in amino acids: CASLTRSAYEQYF. CDR3 DNA sequence: TGTGCCAGTCTGACTAGATCGGCCTACGAGCAGTACTTC.

The chain has TRBV11-2 and TRBJ1-2; D possibly corresponds to TRBD1 (5 bases). CDR1 SGHAT and CDR2 FQNNGV come from the germline V gene. This CDR3 has 14 amino acids. V shed 5 bases and J shed 5 bases, with 15 bases lying between them. Here the CDR3 reads CASSTLGTPYGYTF. The CDR3 DNA reads TGTGCCAGCAGCACACTCGGGACTCCGTATGGCTACACCTTC.

The chain carries TRBV5-6 and TRBJ2-3, with TRBD1 matching 8 bases. The junction had 11 bases not matched to a gene; V was cut back by 3 bases and J by 2 bases. This CDR3 contains 17 residues. Germline CDR1 is SGHDT and CDR2 is YYEEEE. CDR3 region: CASSSLMTGENTDTQYF. The CDR3 DNA is TGTGCCAGCAGCTCCTTGATGACAGGGGAAAACACAGATACGCAGTATTTT.

The CDR3 reads CASNGDRGSGELFF. CDR3 bases: TGCGCCAGCAACGGGGACAGGGGGTCCGGGGAGCTGTTTTTT. The rearrangement joins TRBV5-1 to TRBJ2-2; 11 nucleotides line up with TRBD1. CDR1 and CDR2 (germline): SGHRS, YFSETQ. The CDR3 totals 14 residues. V shed 6 bases and J 6 bases; nucleotides not matched to a gene: 4.

This sequence joins TRBV11-2 and TRBJ1-1, with D possibly matching TRBD1 (5 bases). The CDR3 length is 15 residues. V was pared by 2 bases and J by 4 bases, with 14 bases between. Germline-derived CDR1 and CDR2 are SGHAT and FQNNGV. Written as DNA, the CDR3 is TGTGCCAGCAGCTTAAGGGGAGGAAGAAGCACTGAAGCTTTCTTT. Translation gives CASSLRGGRSTEAFF.

This chain links TRBV5-6 with TRBJ1-4; 7 bases are a match to TRBD1. The CDR3 has 16 residues. V was pared by 0 bases and J by 4 bases, with 6 bases of the junction left unmatched. The germline CDR1 and CDR2 sequences are SGHDT and YYEEEE. CDR3 nucleotides: TGTGCCAGCAGCTTGGAAGGGGGCCGTTATAATGAAAAACTGTTTTTT. Its protein is CASSLEGGRYNEKLFF.

The chain joins TRBV6-2 or TRBV6-3 to TRBJ1-1; TRBD1 aligns across 9 bases. CDR1 is MNHEY and CDR2 is SVGEGT in the germline V gene. V lost 6 bases, J lost 0 bases, and 11 bases stayed unmatched. The CDR3 runs to 17 residues. The CDR3 here is CASSPTLGQGMNTEAFF. CDR3 bases: TGTGCCAGCAGCCCAACGCTGGGACAGGGCATGAACACTGAAGCTTTCTTT.

This chain uses TRBV19 with TRBJ1-5, with 10 bases matching TRBD1. The CDR3 is 17 residues long. The germline V gene encodes CDR1 LNHDA and CDR2 SQIVND (reference sequence). Trimming took 4 bases from V and 5 from J; bases not matched to a gene: 11. The chain's CDR3 is CASSKSRDRGEDQPQHF. Here the CDR3 DNA reads TGTGCCAGTAGTAAATCACGGGACAGGGGTGAGGATCAGCCCCAGCATTTT.

This chain uses TRBV15 with TRBJ2-7; possible D gene TRBD1, 7 bases. The CDR3 has 15 residues. Germline V gene lookup returns CDR1 LNHNV and CDR2 YYDKDF (reference sequence). Trimming shortened V by 1 base and J by 5 bases, and 15 bases separated the two germline ends. The DNA of the CDR3 is TGTGCCACCAGCAGAGGGCAGTCAGGGGGGAACGAGCAGTACTTC. It codes for CATSRGQSGGNEQYF.